The rows below give T cell receptor beta chains drawn from one sample of a study of beta chain features in type 1 diabetes. Sequencing used immunoSEQ multiplex PCR; TCRdb keeps in-frame clones, though not all of them. The sample includes hundreds of thousands of clones, over 11% seen only once; the top ten take roughly 0.04%. The specimen sequenced was naive CD4+ T cells from blood. The receptors come from a man younger than 35 with type 1 diabetes. Each CDR3 is given with its conserved first and last residue. Each record gives: D gene, V gene, J gene, clone size, CDR3 protein, CDR3 DNA. D genes are given only for firm matches. Clone size is given for some rows only: seen once, a few or many times, or a class if the clone is expanded.

d_call: -; v_call: TRBV5-4; j_call: TRBJ2-1; clone_size: few; cdr3_aa: CASSLGQGGNEQFF; cdr3_nt: TGTGCCAGCAGCTTGGGACAGGGAGGGAATGAGCAGTTCTTC
d_call: -; v_call: TRBV7-2; j_call: TRBJ1-4; clone_size: few; cdr3_aa: CASSGGREKLFF; cdr3_nt: TGTGCCAGCAGTGGGGGAAGGGAAAAACTGTTTTTT
d_call: -; v_call: TRBV9; j_call: TRBJ2-7; clone_size: -; cdr3_aa: CASSVGLDELYEQYF; cdr3_nt: TGTGCCAGCAGCGTAGGTCTGGACGAATTATACGAGCAGTACTTC
d_call: TRBD1; v_call: TRBV30; j_call: TRBJ2-7; clone_size: -; cdr3_aa: CAWRGQTGQGNLYF; cdr3_nt: TGTGCCTGGAGGGGACAAACGGGACAGGGGAATCTGTACTTC
d_call: TRBD2; v_call: TRBV7-2; j_call: TRBJ2-5; clone_size: few; cdr3_aa: CASSGGTSEETQYF; cdr3_nt: TGTGCCAGCAGCGGAGGGACTAGCGAAGAGACCCAGTACTTC
d_call: TRBD1; v_call: TRBV4-3; j_call: TRBJ2-7; clone_size: -; cdr3_aa: CASSQVTGLTYEQYF; cdr3_nt: TGCGCCAGCAGCCAAGTGACAGGGCTAACCTACGAGCAGTACTTC
d_call: -; v_call: TRBV7-2; j_call: TRBJ2-7; clone_size: -; cdr3_aa: CASSLYGSSGEQYF; cdr3_nt: TGTGCCAGCAGCTTATACGGCAGTTCGGGCGAGCAGTACTTC
d_call: -; v_call: TRBV25-1; j_call: TRBJ1-3; clone_size: few; cdr3_aa: CASSEYLGRDLSGNTIYF; cdr3_nt: TGTGCCAGCAGTGAATATCTCGGTCGGGACCTCTCTGGAAACACCATATATTTT
d_call: TRBD2; v_call: TRBV7-9; j_call: TRBJ2-3; clone_size: -; cdr3_aa: CASSLSSGGSTDTQYF; cdr3_nt: TGTGCCAGCAGCCTTTCTAGCGGAGGGAGCACAGATACGCAGTATTTT
d_call: -; v_call: TRBV1; j_call: TRBJ1-2; clone_size: -; cdr3_aa: CTSSQPRAINYGYTF; cdr3_nt: TGCACCAGCAGCCAACCCAGGGCGATTAACTATGGCTACACCTTC
d_call: TRBD1; v_call: TRBV7-9; j_call: TRBJ2-5; clone_size: few; cdr3_aa: CASSFTGTGEETQYF; cdr3_nt: TGTGCCAGCAGTTTTACCGGGACAGGGGAAGAGACCCAGTACTTC
d_call: TRBD1; v_call: TRBV28; j_call: TRBJ1-2; clone_size: -; cdr3_aa: CASSPTIDRGYYTF; cdr3_nt: TGTGCCAGCAGTCCCACCATTGACAGGGGTTACTACACCTTC
d_call: -; v_call: TRBV11-2; j_call: TRBJ2-5; clone_size: -; cdr3_aa: CASSPQGPGTQYF; cdr3_nt: TGTGCCAGCAGCCCTCAGGGACCGGGGACCCAGTACTTC
d_call: -; v_call: TRBV7-2; j_call: TRBJ2-4; clone_size: -; cdr3_aa: CASSLGRGQAKNIQYF; cdr3_nt: TGTGCCAGCAGCTTAGGGAGGGGACAGGCCAAAAACATTCAGTACTTC
d_call: -; v_call: TRBV19; j_call: TRBJ2-1; clone_size: -; cdr3_aa: CASSILGLPSNEQFF; cdr3_nt: TGTGCCAGTAGTATCCTCGGACTGCCGAGCAATGAGCAGTTCTTC
d_call: -; v_call: TRBV6-5; j_call: TRBJ1-2; clone_size: few; cdr3_aa: CASSGTAVTNYGYTF; cdr3_nt: TGTGCCAGCAGTGGGACGGCTGTCACTAACTATGGCTACACCTTC
d_call: TRBD2; v_call: TRBV5-1; j_call: TRBJ2-7; clone_size: few; cdr3_aa: CASSLSSGQTYEQYF; cdr3_nt: TGCGCCAGCAGCCTATCTAGCGGGCAGACCTACGAGCAGTACTTC
d_call: TRBD1; v_call: TRBV2; j_call: TRBJ1-2; clone_size: -; cdr3_aa: CASSPAVQGGGYGYTF; cdr3_nt: TGTGCCAGCAGCCCAGCCGTGCAGGGGGGAGGCTATGGCTACACCTTC
d_call: -; v_call: TRBV7-2; j_call: TRBJ2-6; clone_size: few; cdr3_aa: CASSLQAVRSGANVLTF; cdr3_nt: TGTGCCAGCAGCTTACAGGCGGTTAGGTCTGGGGCCAACGTCCTGACTTTC
d_call: TRBD2; v_call: TRBV20-1; j_call: TRBJ2-1; clone_size: -; cdr3_aa: CSGWEGTEQFF; cdr3_nt: TGCAGTGGATGGGAGGGAACTGAGCAGTTCTTC
d_call: -; v_call: TRBV27; j_call: TRBJ1-1; clone_size: once; cdr3_aa: CASSPDGPWGEAFF; cdr3_nt: TGTGCCAGCAGTCCGGACGGCCCCTGGGGTGAAGCTTTCTTT
d_call: -; v_call: TRBV9; j_call: TRBJ1-1; clone_size: few; cdr3_aa: CASSIASGAGEAFF; cdr3_nt: TGTGCCAGCAGCATAGCATCAGGGGCCGGTGAAGCTTTCTTT
d_call: -; v_call: TRBV7-3; j_call: TRBJ2-1; clone_size: -; cdr3_aa: CASSLTSGYNEQFF; cdr3_nt: TGTGCCAGCAGCTTAACTTCTGGTTACAATGAGCAGTTCTTC
d_call: -; v_call: TRBV2; j_call: TRBJ1-1; clone_size: -; cdr3_aa: CASRNVNKAFF; cdr3_nt: TGTGCCAGCAGAAACGTAAACAAAGCTTTCTTT
d_call: -; v_call: TRBV29-1; j_call: TRBJ1-1; clone_size: few; cdr3_aa: CSVLPNTEAFF; cdr3_nt: TGCAGCGTTCTGCCCAACACTGAAGCTTTCTTT
d_call: -; v_call: TRBV7-6; j_call: TRBJ2-5; clone_size: -; cdr3_aa: CASSFLGGQETQYF; cdr3_nt: TGTGCCAGCAGCTTCTTGGGAGGACAAGAGACCCAGTACTTC
d_call: -; v_call: TRBV7-9; j_call: TRBJ2-3; clone_size: few; cdr3_aa: CASRVRSDTQYF; cdr3_nt: TGTGCCAGCAGAGTAAGGTCAGATACGCAGTATTTT
d_call: -; v_call: TRBV19; j_call: TRBJ1-5; clone_size: -; cdr3_aa: CASSLSQLSNQPQHF; cdr3_nt: TGTGCCAGTAGTCTCAGCCAATTGAGCAATCAGCCCCAGCATTTT
d_call: -; v_call: TRBV29-1; j_call: TRBJ1-3; clone_size: few; cdr3_aa: CSVAWLGGNTIYF; cdr3_nt: TGCAGCGTAGCCTGGCTTGGTGGAAACACCATATATTTT
d_call: -; v_call: TRBV6-5; j_call: TRBJ1-2; clone_size: -; cdr3_aa: CASSRQPGASNGYTF; cdr3_nt: TGTGCCAGCAGCCGCCAACCGGGCGCATCGAATGGCTACACCTTC
d_call: -; v_call: TRBV28; j_call: TRBJ1-1; clone_size: -; cdr3_aa: CASSLGNLNTEAFF; cdr3_nt: TGTGCCAGCAGTTTGGGTAATCTGAACACTGAAGCTTTCTTT
d_call: -; v_call: TRBV6-6; j_call: TRBJ1-4; clone_size: few; cdr3_aa: CASNGWGREEKLFF; cdr3_nt: TGTGCCAGCAATGGGTGGGGCAGGGAGGAAAAACTGTTTTTT
d_call: TRBD2; v_call: TRBV2; j_call: TRBJ2-3; clone_size: few; cdr3_aa: CAVKRLAGFTDTQYF; cdr3_nt: TGTGCAGTCAAGCGACTAGCGGGGTTCACAGATACGCAGTATTTT
d_call: -; v_call: TRBV27; j_call: TRBJ1-2; clone_size: few; cdr3_aa: CASSLSWEAYGYTF; cdr3_nt: TGTGCCAGCAGTTTATCTTGGGAGGCCTATGGCTACACCTTC
d_call: -; v_call: TRBV30; j_call: TRBJ2-5; clone_size: -; cdr3_aa: CVSFYQETQYF; cdr3_nt: TGTGTGTCCTTCTACCAAGAGACCCAGTACTTC
d_call: TRBD1; v_call: TRBV29-1; j_call: TRBJ1-1; clone_size: few; cdr3_aa: CSGFGQGFTEAFF; cdr3_nt: TGCAGCGGATTCGGACAGGGGTTCACTGAAGCTTTCTTT
d_call: -; v_call: TRBV30; j_call: TRBJ2-5; clone_size: few; cdr3_aa: CAWSVVAGGETQYF; cdr3_nt: TGTGCCTGGAGTGTAGTGGCCGGGGGAGAGACCCAGTACTTC
d_call: -; v_call: TRBV9; j_call: TRBJ1-1; clone_size: -; cdr3_aa: CASSAKPGIEAFF; cdr3_nt: TGTGCCAGCAGCGCGAAACCGGGAATTGAAGCTTTCTTT
d_call: TRBD1; v_call: TRBV7-2; j_call: TRBJ2-1; clone_size: -; cdr3_aa: CASSQSGGRGNEQFF; cdr3_nt: TGTGCCAGCAGCCAGTCAGGGGGCCGGGGCAATGAGCAGTTCTTC
d_call: -; v_call: TRBV20-1; j_call: TRBJ2-5; clone_size: -; cdr3_aa: CSARRGETQYF; cdr3_nt: TGCAGTGCTAGGCGAGGGGAGACCCAGTACTTC
d_call: -; v_call: TRBV2; j_call: TRBJ2-7; clone_size: few; cdr3_aa: CASSVEGGGYEQYF; cdr3_nt: TGTGCCAGCAGTGTTGAGGGGGGCGGCTACGAGCAGTACTTC
d_call: -; v_call: TRBV10-3; j_call: TRBJ1-2; clone_size: -; cdr3_aa: CAISESRRGYGYTF; cdr3_nt: TGTGCCATCAGTGAAAGCAGGCGCGGATATGGCTACACCTTC
d_call: -; v_call: TRBV5-1; j_call: TRBJ2-7; clone_size: -; cdr3_aa: CASSLGRDSYEQYF; cdr3_nt: TGCGCCAGCAGCTTGGGACGGGATAGCTACGAGCAGTACTTC
d_call: -; v_call: TRBV18; j_call: TRBJ2-1; clone_size: few; cdr3_aa: CASSPLGYDEQFF; cdr3_nt: TGTGCCAGCTCACCACTGGGGTACGATGAGCAGTTCTTC
d_call: -; v_call: TRBV30; j_call: TRBJ2-3; clone_size: few; cdr3_aa: CAWSVPPGPADTQYF; cdr3_nt: TGTGCCTGGAGTGTACCCCCCGGGCCTGCAGATACGCAGTATTTT
d_call: -; v_call: TRBV10-3; j_call: TRBJ1-1; clone_size: few; cdr3_aa: CAISDRKANTEAFF; cdr3_nt: TGTGCCATCAGTGATCGAAAAGCGAACACTGAAGCTTTCTTT
d_call: -; v_call: TRBV5-1; j_call: TRBJ2-5; clone_size: -; cdr3_aa: CASSDSGHFQETQYF; cdr3_nt: TGCGCCAGCAGCGACTCAGGGCACTTCCAAGAGACCCAGTACTTC
d_call: -; v_call: TRBV2; j_call: TRBJ1-2; clone_size: -; cdr3_aa: CASSESRAGYTF; cdr3_nt: TGTGCCAGCAGTGAAAGTAGGGCTGGCTACACCTTC
d_call: TRBD1; v_call: TRBV29-1; j_call: TRBJ1-4; clone_size: few; cdr3_aa: CSAADRGRDEKLFF; cdr3_nt: TGCAGCGCCGCTGACAGGGGGCGGGATGAAAAACTGTTTTTT
d_call: TRBD2; v_call: TRBV6-1; j_call: TRBJ2-7; clone_size: few; cdr3_aa: CASSEAGTSGSHEQYF; cdr3_nt: TGTGCCAGCAGTGAAGCGGGGACTAGCGGGAGCCACGAGCAGTACTTC
d_call: TRBD2; v_call: TRBV28; j_call: TRBJ2-1; clone_size: few; cdr3_aa: CASRTSGKNEQFF; cdr3_nt: TGTGCCAGCAGAACTAGCGGGAAAAATGAGCAGTTCTTC
d_call: TRBD1; v_call: TRBV15; j_call: TRBJ2-7; clone_size: few; cdr3_aa: CATSRDRERTGEQYF; cdr3_nt: TGTGCCACCAGCCGGGACAGGGAAAGAACTGGCGAGCAGTACTTC
d_call: -; v_call: TRBV9; j_call: TRBJ1-1; clone_size: few; cdr3_aa: CASSVSPVNTEAFF; cdr3_nt: TGTGCCAGCAGCGTATCGCCAGTGAACACTGAAGCTTTCTTT
d_call: TRBD2; v_call: TRBV7-9; j_call: TRBJ2-1; clone_size: -; cdr3_aa: CASSQTSGPKFF; cdr3_nt: TGTGCCAGCAGCCAGACTAGCGGACCGAAGTTCTTC